This TCR beta chain came from a study of PD-1 blockade in classical Hodgkin lymphoma. Some clones are missing from TCRdb's copy, which holds only in-frame ones; the method was immunoSEQ multiplex PCR. The profile shows tens of thousands of clones, 88% of them singletons. Study-level points and caveats: Reports described newly diagnosed patients as having lower baseline TCR diversity than healthy donors.

This clone occurred once. Its antigen is not known. This CDR3 has 13 residues. CDR1 is MRHNA and CDR2 is SNTAGT in the germline V gene. V was trimmed by 7 bases and J by 4 bases, leaving 13 bases between them. Time point in this sample: newly diagnosed, previously untreated cHL patient sample. Magnetic negative selection purified CD4+ T cells from thawed PBMCs. The clonotype comes from a human donor with classical Hodgkin lymphoma. The chain is built from TRBV6-4 and TRBJ1-2; D not certain. Specimen: CD4+ T cells from blood. The CDR3 region is CASTNPEGYGYTF. CDR3 in DNA: TGTGCCAGCACCAACCCGGAGGGCTATGGCTACACCTTC.